This T cell receptor beta chain is from a study of human T cells and chemical hapten exposure. Study outcomes and limitations: Positive correlation was observed between PT1 expanded TCR counts and patch test score.

Trimming removed 3 bases at V and 1 base at J, with 12 bases between. CDR3 length: 14 residues. CDR1 and CDR2 (germline): SQVTM, ANQGSEA. TCRdb analysed the RACE reads with MiXCR anew, one entry per CDR3 protein. The repertoire includes about 190,000 distinct CDR3 sequences, about 25% of them detected once, and 2% to 2.5% sits in the top ten. Described time point: patch test 3, about 24 weeks after DPC sensitization. The treatment is: therapeutic diphenylcyclopropenone sensitization with weekly scalp DPC. Worth noting for this clonotype: Antigen: not known.

V is TRBV29-1 and J is TRBJ1-1; D uncertain. The TCR was taken from a woman aged 40 to 50 with alopecia areata. Some clones in this sample may be carry-over from other donors' samples. Source: whole blood, taken in connection with sensitization to the hapten diphenylcyclopropenone (DPC). CDR3 in amino acids: CSVDPFQGNTEAFF. The CDR3 DNA reads TGCAGCGTTGACCCGTTTCAAGGGAACACTGAAGCTTTCTTT.